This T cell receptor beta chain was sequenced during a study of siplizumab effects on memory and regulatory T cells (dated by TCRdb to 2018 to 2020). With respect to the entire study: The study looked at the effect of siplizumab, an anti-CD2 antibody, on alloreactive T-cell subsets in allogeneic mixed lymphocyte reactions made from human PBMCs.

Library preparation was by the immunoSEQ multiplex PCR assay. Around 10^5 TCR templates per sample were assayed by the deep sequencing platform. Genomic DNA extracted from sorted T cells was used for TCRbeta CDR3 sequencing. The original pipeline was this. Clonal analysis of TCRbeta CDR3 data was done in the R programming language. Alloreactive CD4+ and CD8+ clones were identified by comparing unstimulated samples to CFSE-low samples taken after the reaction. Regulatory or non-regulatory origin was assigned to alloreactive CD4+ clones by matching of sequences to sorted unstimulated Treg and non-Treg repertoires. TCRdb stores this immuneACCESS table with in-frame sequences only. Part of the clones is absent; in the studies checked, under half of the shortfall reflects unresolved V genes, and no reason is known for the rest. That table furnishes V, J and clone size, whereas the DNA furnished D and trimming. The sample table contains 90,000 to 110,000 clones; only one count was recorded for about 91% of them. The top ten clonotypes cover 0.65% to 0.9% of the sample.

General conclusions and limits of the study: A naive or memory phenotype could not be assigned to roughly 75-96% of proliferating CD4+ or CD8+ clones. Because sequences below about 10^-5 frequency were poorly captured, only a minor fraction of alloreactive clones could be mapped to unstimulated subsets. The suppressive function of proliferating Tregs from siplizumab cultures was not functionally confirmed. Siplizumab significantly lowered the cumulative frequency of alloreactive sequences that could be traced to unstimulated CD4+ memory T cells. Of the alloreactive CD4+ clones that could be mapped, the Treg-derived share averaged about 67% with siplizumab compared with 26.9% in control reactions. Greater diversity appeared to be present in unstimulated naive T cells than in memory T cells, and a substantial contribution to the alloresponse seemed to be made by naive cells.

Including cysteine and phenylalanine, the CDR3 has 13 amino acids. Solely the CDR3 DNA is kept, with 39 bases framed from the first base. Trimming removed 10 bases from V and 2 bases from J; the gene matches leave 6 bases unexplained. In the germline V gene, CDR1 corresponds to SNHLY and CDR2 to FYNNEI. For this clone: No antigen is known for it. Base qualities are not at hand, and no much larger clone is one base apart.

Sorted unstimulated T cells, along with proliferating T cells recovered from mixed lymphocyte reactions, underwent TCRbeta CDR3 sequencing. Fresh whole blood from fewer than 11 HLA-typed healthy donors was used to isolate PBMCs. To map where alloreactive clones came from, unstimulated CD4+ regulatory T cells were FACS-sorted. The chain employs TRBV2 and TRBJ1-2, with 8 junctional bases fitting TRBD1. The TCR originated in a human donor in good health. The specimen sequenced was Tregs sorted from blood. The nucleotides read TGTGCCACCCAGGACAGGGCGAACTATGGCTACACCTTC. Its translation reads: CATQDRANYGYTF. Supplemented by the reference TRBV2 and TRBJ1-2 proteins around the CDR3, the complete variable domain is EPEVTQTPSHQVTQMGQEVILRCVPISNHLYFYWYRQILGQKVEFLVSFYNNEISEKSEIFDDQFSVERPDGSNFTLKIRSTKLEDSAMYFCATQDRANYGYTFGSGTRLTVV.